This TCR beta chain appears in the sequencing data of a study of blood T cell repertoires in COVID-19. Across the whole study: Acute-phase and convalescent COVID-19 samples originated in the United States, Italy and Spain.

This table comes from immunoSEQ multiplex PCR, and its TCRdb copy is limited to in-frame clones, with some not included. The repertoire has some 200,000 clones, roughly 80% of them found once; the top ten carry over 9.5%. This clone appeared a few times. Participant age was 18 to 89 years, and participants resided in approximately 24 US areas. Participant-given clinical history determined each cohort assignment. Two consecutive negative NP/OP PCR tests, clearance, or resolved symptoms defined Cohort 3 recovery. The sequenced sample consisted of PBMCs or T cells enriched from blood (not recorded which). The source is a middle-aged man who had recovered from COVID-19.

CDR3 residues: CASRVGTEGMGGYTF. CDR3 bases: TGTGCCAGCAGGGTGGGGACGGAGGGGATGGGTGGCTACACCTTC. The rearrangement uses TRBV6-5 and TRBJ1-2; TRBD1 might be the D (5 bases). The germline V gene has CDR1 MNHEY and CDR2 SVGAGI. CDR3 length: 15 amino acids. V was shortened by 6 bases and J by 7 bases, with 21 bases between the two germline ends.